Listed below are T cell receptor beta chains from one sample, sequenced in a study of T cells in localized non-small cell lung cancer. The method was immunoSEQ multiplex PCR; TCRdb's version includes in-frame clones alone and lacks a portion of them. The sample records about 41,000 clones, about 85% being singletons. Sequenced material: peripheral blood, taken before any cancer treatment. Every receptor here comes from a woman between 18 and 50 years old with stage III lung adenocarcinoma. CDR3s include the opening cysteine and the closing phenylalanine or tryptophan. A D gene is named only where the DNA matches it firmly. Expanded clones are given a class, and other clones once, few, many or no size at all.

J gene: TRBJ2-5
V gene: TRBV5-1
D gene: -
clone size: -
CDR3 protein: CASRPDGVQETQYF
CDR3 DNA: TGCGCCAGCAGGCCGGACGGGGTCCAAGAGACCCAGTACTTC

J gene: TRBJ2-1
V gene: TRBV11-2
D gene: TRBD2
clone size: -
CDR3 protein: CASSSLAGDYNEQFF
CDR3 DNA: TGTGCCAGCAGCTCGCTAGCGGGGGACTACAATGAGCAGTTCTTC

J gene: TRBJ1-5
V gene: TRBV6-5
D gene: -
clone size: -
CDR3 protein: CASRIQGDGQPQHF
CDR3 DNA: TGTGCCAGCAGGATACAGGGAGATGGCCAGCCCCAGCATTTT

J gene: TRBJ1-4
V gene: TRBV7-8
D gene: -
clone size: -
CDR3 protein: CASSSPGVGEKLFF
CDR3 DNA: TGTGCCAGCAGCTCCCCGGGGGTCGGGGAAAAACTGTTTTTT

J gene: TRBJ2-7
V gene: TRBV5-1
D gene: TRBD1
clone size: -
CDR3 protein: CASSWDRSYEQYF
CDR3 DNA: TGCGCCAGCAGCTGGGACAGGTCCTACGAGCAGTACTTC

J gene: TRBJ2-1
V gene: TRBV5-1
D gene: TRBD2
clone size: -
CDR3 protein: CASRLLGTSGEQFF
CDR3 DNA: TGCGCCAGCAGACTACTTGGGACTAGCGGTGAGCAGTTCTTC

J gene: TRBJ2-1
V gene: TRBV7-9
D gene: TRBD2
clone size: -
CDR3 protein: CASTVSGGAVEQFF
CDR3 DNA: TGTGCCAGCACCGTTAGCGGGGGGGCGGTTGAGCAGTTCTTC

J gene: TRBJ2-2
V gene: TRBV14
D gene: TRBD2
clone size: -
CDR3 protein: CASSPLMGLAVNTGELFF
CDR3 DNA: TGTGCCAGCAGCCCATTAATGGGACTAGCGGTGAACACCGGGGAGCTGTTTTTT

J gene: TRBJ2-2
V gene: TRBV5-1
D gene: -
clone size: -
CDR3 protein: CASSFAAGSNTGELFF
CDR3 DNA: TGCGCCAGCAGTTTCGCGGCAGGGTCGAACACCGGGGAGCTGTTTTTT

J gene: TRBJ2-1
V gene: TRBV5-4
D gene: TRBD2
clone size: -
CDR3 protein: CASRLAGYNEQFF
CDR3 DNA: TGTGCCAGCAGACTAGCGGGGTACAATGAGCAGTTCTTC

J gene: TRBJ2-1
V gene: TRBV2
D gene: TRBD2
clone size: -
CDR3 protein: CASRGGTSGLNEQFF
CDR3 DNA: TGTGCCAGCAGGGGAGGGACTAGCGGGCTTAATGAGCAGTTCTTC

J gene: TRBJ2-4
V gene: TRBV29-1
D gene: TRBD1
clone size: -
CDR3 protein: CSGTGVGNIQYF
CDR3 DNA: TGCAGCGGTACAGGGGTGGGGAACATTCAGTACTTC

J gene: TRBJ2-4
V gene: TRBV6-1
D gene: -
clone size: -
CDR3 protein: CASSEDGGTGKKYF
CDR3 DNA: TGTGCCAGCAGTGAAGATGGGGGCACAGGAAAAAAGTACTTC

J gene: TRBJ2-7
V gene: TRBV5-6
D gene: TRBD1
clone size: -
CDR3 protein: CASSQGTGTHEQYF
CDR3 DNA: TGTGCCAGCAGCCAGGGGACAGGGACCCACGAGCAGTACTTC

J gene: TRBJ2-7
V gene: TRBV4-1
D gene: -
clone size: few
CDR3 protein: CASSSYSTDVDEQYF
CDR3 DNA: TGCGCCAGCAGCAGTTATTCCACGGACGTTGACGAGCAGTACTTC

J gene: TRBJ1-3
V gene: TRBV19
D gene: -
clone size: -
CDR3 protein: CASSILGGGNTIYF
CDR3 DNA: TGTGCCAGTAGTATTTTGGGCGGTGGAAACACCATATATTTT

J gene: TRBJ2-6
V gene: TRBV11-2
D gene: TRBD1
clone size: -
CDR3 protein: CASSLETGNSGANVLTF
CDR3 DNA: TGTGCCAGCAGCTTGGAGACAGGGAACTCTGGGGCCAACGTCCTGACTTTC

J gene: TRBJ2-1
V gene: TRBV7-9
D gene: TRBD1
clone size: -
CDR3 protein: CASSLAGTGSIREQFF
CDR3 DNA: TGTGCCAGCAGCTTAGCCGGGACAGGCTCTATCCGTGAGCAGTTCTTC

J gene: TRBJ1-1
V gene: TRBV2
D gene: -
clone size: once
CDR3 protein: CASSWGNTEAFF
CDR3 DNA: TGTGCCAGCAGTTGGGGGAACACTGAAGCTTTCTTT

J gene: TRBJ2-5
V gene: TRBV11-3
D gene: TRBD1
clone size: -
CDR3 protein: CASSSGQGAVGTQYF
CDR3 DNA: TGTGCCAGCAGCTCCGGACAGGGGGCTGTTGGGACCCAGTACTTC

J gene: TRBJ1-2
V gene: TRBV5-5
D gene: TRBD1
clone size: -
CDR3 protein: CASSSRDRGLANYGYTF
CDR3 DNA: TGTGCCAGCAGCTCCCGGGACAGGGGGCTAGCTAACTATGGCTACACCTTC

J gene: TRBJ1-5
V gene: TRBV2
D gene: TRBD1
clone size: -
CDR3 protein: CASRDRVYQPQHF
CDR3 DNA: TGTGCCAGCAGGGACAGGGTTTATCAGCCCCAGCATTTT

J gene: TRBJ2-2
V gene: TRBV4-1
D gene: -
clone size: -
CDR3 protein: CASSQPPGTDTGELFF
CDR3 DNA: TGCGCCAGCAGCCAGCCACCAGGGACTGACACCGGGGAGCTGTTTTTT

J gene: TRBJ2-5
V gene: TRBV27
D gene: -
clone size: -
CDR3 protein: CASSSPRGETQYF
CDR3 DNA: TGTGCCAGCAGTTCACCGCGTGGGGAGACCCAGTACTTC

J gene: TRBJ1-1
V gene: TRBV5-8
D gene: -
clone size: -
CDR3 protein: CASSFNGGAYTEAFF
CDR3 DNA: TGTGCCAGCAGCTTCAACGGGGGCGCGTACACTGAAGCTTTCTTT

J gene: TRBJ2-5
V gene: TRBV5-1
D gene: TRBD2
clone size: -
CDR3 protein: CASSLQTSGGQYQETQYF
CDR3 DNA: TGCGCCAGCAGCTTGCAAACTAGCGGGGGCCAGTACCAAGAGACCCAGTACTTC

J gene: TRBJ1-4
V gene: TRBV6-6
D gene: -
clone size: -
CDR3 protein: CASNAGIIEKLFF
CDR3 DNA: TGTGCCAGCAATGCAGGGATAATTGAAAAACTGTTTTTT

J gene: TRBJ2-7
V gene: TRBV9
D gene: TRBD2
clone size: -
CDR3 protein: CASSPGTRTYEQYF
CDR3 DNA: TGTGCCAGCAGCCCAGGGACTAGGACTTACGAGCAGTACTTC

J gene: TRBJ1-4
V gene: TRBV19
D gene: -
clone size: -
CDR3 protein: CASSSDGNFDEKLFF
CDR3 DNA: TGTGCCAGTAGTAGTGACGGGAATTTCGATGAAAAACTGTTTTTT

J gene: TRBJ1-2
V gene: TRBV25-1
D gene: -
clone size: -
CDR3 protein: CASSELAYGYTF
CDR3 DNA: TGTGCCAGCAGTGAGCTAGCCTATGGCTACACCTTC

J gene: TRBJ1-1
V gene: TRBV5-1
D gene: -
clone size: -
CDR3 protein: CASSSSGYTEAFF
CDR3 DNA: TGCGCCAGCAGCTCCTCAGGGTACACTGAAGCTTTCTTT

J gene: TRBJ1-4
V gene: TRBV4-1
D gene: -
clone size: -
CDR3 protein: CASSSPGGATNEKLFF
CDR3 DNA: TGCGCCAGCAGCTCCCCCGGGGGGGCAACTAATGAAAAACTGTTTTTT

J gene: TRBJ1-5
V gene: TRBV15
D gene: -
clone size: once
CDR3 protein: CATSGPNSNQPQHF
CDR3 DNA: TGTGCCACCAGTGGCCCAAATAGCAATCAGCCCCAGCATTTT